Below are 28 T cell receptor beta chains sequenced from a single sample in a study of blood T cells in healthy people across ages. A sample-barcoded 5' primer and a J-beta primer mix were used in a second PCR of roughly 6 to 11 cycles. TCRdb ran MiXCR on the 5' RACE reads and lists one entry per CDR3 protein. The data contain roughly 1.9 million distinct CDR3 sequences, approximately 39% of them singletons. Sequences were obtained from blood. These receptors originate from a human donor in good health.

The V call is TRBV6-2 or TRBV6-3, the J call TRBJ1-1; 9 positions agree with TRBD1. The CDR3 is 14 amino acids. The junction had 6 bases not matched to a gene; V was cut back by 5 bases and J by 5 bases. From germline, CDR1 is MNHEY and CDR2 SVGEGT. CDR3 sequence: CASSIGQGITEAFF. Here the CDR3 DNA reads TGTGCCAGCAGTATCGGACAGGGGATAACTGAAGCTTTCTTT.

A note on this clonotype: Germline and junction disagree at one end, which may indicate a read error. The rearrangement links TRBV7-3 to TRBJ1-2; 9 nucleotides match TRBD1. There are 13 residues in the CDR3. CDR1 SGHTA and CDR2 FQGTGA come from the germline V gene. The CDR3 loop is CASTLGTGMGYTF. CDR3 sequence (DNA): TGTGCCAGCACCTTAGGGACAGGGATGGGCTACACCTTC.

This clonotype was seen ten or more times. A read error may produce the germline difference seen at one junction end. V and J are TRBV5-1 and TRBJ1-6, with 8 bases identical to TRBD1. The CDR3 contains 14 residues. CDR1 SGHRS and CDR2 YFSETQ come from the germline V gene. CDR3 region: CASSLGTGGSPLHF. The CDR3 nucleotides are TGTGCCAGCAGCTTAGGGACAGGAGGTTCACCCCTCCACTTT.

CDR3 protein: CASRTTGILSTDTQYF. CDR3 sequence (DNA): TGTGCCAGCAGGACAACAGGGATTTTATCCACAGATACGCAGTATTTT. The chain has TRBV6-5 and TRBJ2-3; D perhaps matches TRBD1 (6 bases). This CDR3 is 16 amino acids long. Germline V lookup: CDR1 MNHEY, CDR2 SVGAGI. Trimming pared 6 bases from V and 2 bases from J, leaving 18 bases between.

The rearrangement links TRBV5-1 to TRBJ1-6; D may be TRBD1 (5 bases). The germline V gene encodes CDR1 SGHRS and CDR2 YFSETQ. The ends were cut back, 0 bases at V and 10 bases at J, with 17 bases in the middle. This CDR3 has 16 residues. CDR3 protein: CASSLGPGPGRSPLHF. CDR3 DNA sequence: TGCGCCAGCAGCTTGGGGCCGGGACCAGGGAGGTCACCCCTCCACTTT.

This clonotype was detected a few times. The chain is built from TRBV6-5 and TRBJ1-2; a possible D gene is TRBD1 (6 bases). The CDR3 has 14 residues. Per germline, CDR1 MNHEY and CDR2 SVGAGI. Between the trimmed V and J ends, which lost 5 bases and 6 bases, there was a span of 16 bases. CDR3 residues: CASSGEGGRDGYTF. CDR3 DNA: TGTGCCAGCAGTGGCGAAGGGGGTAGGGATGGCTACACCTTC.

This clonotype was seen at least ten times. The chain joins TRBV4-3 to TRBJ2-1; D is undetermined. The CDR3 is 13 residues long. V lost 0 bases and J lost 12, with 12 bases in between. The germline V gene has CDR1 LGHNA and CDR2 YSLEER. The CDR3 sequence: CASSQEYGTGQFF. In nucleotides, the CDR3 is TGCGCCAGCAGCCAAGAATATGGAACTGGGCAGTTCTTC.

The chain uses TRBV11-2 and TRBJ2-5, with unresolved D. The CDR3 runs to 13 residues. The V gene lost 8 bases and the J gene lost 3 bases, with 13 bases spanning the gap. In germline, CDR1 is SGHAT, CDR2 FQNNGV. The CDR3 is CASAPPAEETQYF. DNA for the CDR3: TGTGCCAGCGCCCCTCCCGCCGAAGAGACCCAGTACTTC.

This rearrangement joins TRBV7-9 to TRBJ2-7; D remains ambiguous. The better agreement between TRBJ2-5 and the DNA end casts doubt on the J call. CDR3 length: 11 residues. The germline gives CDR1 SEHNR, CDR2 FQNEAQ (reference sequence). The CDR3 bases are TGTGCCAGCAGCCCACAGTCGACCCAGTACTTC. This sequence encodes CASSPQSTQYF.

In its sample, this clonotype was seen a few times. V gene TRBV20-1 combines with J gene TRBJ2-5; 8 bases fit TRBD1. The J segment lost 0 bases and the V segment lost 0 bases, leaving 6 bases of the junction unmatched. CDR3 size: 16 residues. Looked up from germline, CDR1 is DFQATT and CDR2 is SNEGSKA (reference sequence). CDR3 nucleotide sequence: TGCAGTGCTAGAGATTTCGGCAGGGGGCACCAAGAGACCCAGTACTTC. It encodes CSARDFGRGHQETQYF.

V gene TRBV3-1 combines with J gene TRBJ1-2, with TRBD1 as a possible D gene (5 bases). CDR3 length equals 13 residues. V was pared by 4 bases and J by 8 bases, with 14 bases between. Germline loops: CDR1 LGHDT, CDR2 YNNKEL (reference sequence). As DNA, the CDR3 is TGTGCCAGCAGCCTAGACAGCCGGAGGGGCTACACCTTC. Its translation is CASSLDSRRGYTF.

J is TRBJ2-1 and V is TRBV24-1; 7 bases fit TRBD1. The CDR3 contains 15 residues. Per the germline V gene, CDR1 is KGHDR and CDR2 is SFDVKD. V gave up 3 bases and J gave up 7 bases; unmatched junction bases: 8. The CDR3 loop reads CATSDPGQVVNEQFF. For the CDR3, the DNA is TGTGCCACCAGTGATCCCGGACAGGTTGTGAATGAGCAGTTCTTC.

The chain couples TRBV6-5 to TRBJ2-1; the D gene could be TRBD1 or TRBD2 (5 bases each). Germline CDR1 is MNHEY and CDR2 is SVGAGI. Trimming took off 8 bases at V and 5 bases at J, with 16 bases between the two ends. CDR3 length: 14 amino acids. The CDR3 loop is CASRRRQTHNEQFF. The CDR3 DNA follows: TGTGCCAGCCGGAGGCGACAGACCCACAATGAGCAGTTCTTC.

The chain is built from TRBV3-1 and TRBJ1-4, with D possibly being TRBD1 (6 bases). The length of the CDR3 is 15 residues. V lost 2 bases and J 5 bases, leaving 12 bases between the germline ends. Looked up from germline, CDR1 is LGHDT and CDR2 is YNNKEL (reference sequence). The CDR3 is CASSQPGHRNEKLFF. CDR3 sequence (DNA): TGTGCCAGCAGCCAACCGGGACACCGGAATGAAAAACTGTTTTTT.

This clonotype has more than one count but fewer than ten. This chain connects TRBV7-2 to TRBJ2-1; 13 bases are shared with TRBD2. Per the germline V gene, CDR1 is SGHTA and CDR2 is FQGNSA. V shed 5 bases and J 4 bases; nucleotides not matched to a gene: 5. The CDR3 is made up of 16 amino acids. The CDR3 protein is CASSLWTSGGYNEQFF. Written as DNA, the CDR3 is TGTGCCAGCAGCCTATGGACTAGCGGGGGATACAATGAGCAGTTCTTC.

The chain joins TRBV11-1 to TRBJ2-2; 10 bases agree with TRBD1. V dropped 6 bases and J dropped 5; count of bases not matched to a gene: 6. CDR1 and CDR2 (germline): SGHAT, FQDESV (reference sequence). This CDR3 has 15 amino acids. CDR3 in DNA: TGTGCCAGCAGGCGACAGGGGGCTGGAACCGGGGAGCTGTTTTTT. Translated, it gives CASRRQGAGTGELFF.

The rearrangement joins TRBV6-2 or TRBV6-3 to TRBJ2-5; TRBD2 agrees at 7 bases. Germline loops: CDR1 MNHEY, CDR2 SVGEGT. This CDR3 has 17 amino acids. V shed 2 bases and J 1 base; nucleotides not matched to a gene: 10. The CDR3 reads CASSYRTRGGTQETQYF. DNA for the CDR3: TGTGCCAGCAGTTACCGCACCCGCGGGGGAACCCAAGAGACCCAGTACTTC.

The J gene is TRBJ2-3, the V gene TRBV29-1; 8 bases fit TRBD1. The CDR3 extends over 13 amino acids. CDR1 and CDR2 (germline): SQVTM, ANQGSEA. Trimming at V came to 7 bases and at J to 5 bases, leaving 8 bases not matched to a gene. The chain's CDR3 is CSALVTGGDTQYF. CDR3 nucleotide sequence: TGCAGCGCACTGGTCACAGGGGGAGATACGCAGTATTTT.

This clonotype was counted a few times. The CDR3 DNA sequence: TGCAGCGTTGAAGGTCCCCGGGGACTAGCCTTCAGGTCCCAGTACTTC. Its protein is CSVEGPRGLAFRSQYF. This rearrangement joins TRBV29-1 to TRBJ2-7, with 9 bases lining up with TRBD2. The CDR3 has 16 residues. Germline V CDR1 and CDR2: SQVTM, ANQGSEA. The V gene end was trimmed by 1 base and the J gene end by 10 bases; junction bases not matched to a gene: 17.

The count of this clonotype is one. This chain uses TRBV5-1 with TRBJ1-1, with 7 bases identical to TRBD1. The J segment lost 1 base and the V segment lost 8 bases, leaving 8 bases of the junction unmatched. The CDR3 contains 14 residues. The germline V gene has CDR1 SGHRS and CDR2 YFSETQ. CDR3 residues: CASQGGTTNTEAFF. CDR3 nucleotide sequence: TGCGCCAGTCAGGGGGGGACGACGAACACTGAAGCTTTCTTT.

The chain recombines TRBV25-1 with TRBJ1-1, with 10 positions matching TRBD1. The germline V gene encodes CDR1 MGHDK and CDR2 SYGVNS. The CDR3 loop spans 17 amino acids. V gave up 5 bases and J gave up 3 bases; unmatched junction bases: 12. The CDR3 region has the DNA TGTGCCAGCAGTCCATCGGGACAGGGGCCTCGCGACACTGAAGCTTTCTTT. Its translation: CASSPSGQGPRDTEAFF.

Only one count was recorded for this clonotype. This chain connects TRBV5-1 to TRBJ1-4, with a weak D call TRBD1 (6 bases). Trimming took 3 bases from V and 4 from J, leaving 13 bases between them. Germline V gene lookup returns CDR1 SGHRS and CDR2 YFSETQ. The CDR3 has 15 residues. The CDR3 coding sequence is TGCGCCAGCAGCTACCAACAGGGACATAATGAAAAACTGTTTTTT. Protein product: CASSYQQGHNEKLFF.

This clonotype was counted only a few times. The chain joins TRBV6-5 to TRBJ2-1, with 8 bases that match TRBD2. The CDR3 length is 14 residues. Looked up from germline, CDR1 is MNHEY and CDR2 is SVGAGI. J gave up 2 bases and V 8 bases, and 5 bases lay outside the gene matches. The CDR3, as DNA: TGTGCCAGCTTAAGCGGGGGTCCCTACAATGAGCAGTTCTTC. Translation: CASLSGGPYNEQFF.

The chain couples TRBV20-1 to TRBJ2-1; 8 bases align to TRBD1. J was trimmed by 7 bases and V by 4 bases; bases with no gene match: 9. Germline loops: CDR1 DFQATT, CDR2 SNEGSKA (reference sequence). The CDR3 contains 14 residues. The CDR3, as DNA: TGCAGTGCTACCCGGACAGGGTATAGGAATGAGCAGTTCTTC. Amino acid sequence: CSATRTGYRNEQFF.

Only one count was recorded for this clonotype. J is TRBJ2-3 and V is TRBV20-1; D remains ambiguous. Germline V gene data show CDR1 as DFQATT and CDR2 as SNEGSKA (reference sequence). V was pared by 3 bases and J by 0 bases, with 10 bases between. The CDR3 runs to 14 residues. CDR3 region: CSARTLHSTDTQYF. In nucleotides, the CDR3 is TGCAGTGCTAGGACTCTCCACAGCACAGATACGCAGTATTTT.

The V and J genes are TRBV11-1 and TRBJ2-6; 7 nucleotides line up with TRBD1. Germline CDR1 reads SGHAT; CDR2 reads FQDESV (reference sequence). This CDR3 region has 16 residues. V lost 6 bases and J lost 2; bases outside the gene matches: 7. CDR3 residues: CASSGTVLPGANVLTF. CDR3 nucleotides: TGTGCCAGCAGTGGGACAGTTTTACCTGGGGCCAACGTCCTGACTTTC.

The V gene is TRBV7-2, the J gene TRBJ2-3, with D perhaps being TRBD1 or TRBD2 (6 bases each). The germline gives CDR1 SGHTA, CDR2 FQGNSA. Between the trimmed V and J ends, which lost 4 bases and 4 bases, there was a span of 12 bases. This CDR3 contains 14 residues. As DNA, the CDR3 is TGTGCCAGCAGCTCACCCGGGGGCGCAGATACGCAGTATTTT. Residues: CASSSPGGADTQYF.

This clonotype has a handful of counts. This rearrangement joins TRBV29-1 to TRBJ2-5; D may correspond to TRBD1 or TRBD2 (5 bases each). CDR3 length: 12 amino acids. In germline, CDR1 is SQVTM, CDR2 ANQGSEA. V lost 7 bases and J lost 4, with 13 bases in between. Here the CDR3 reads CSGARGLETQYF. The CDR3 coding sequence is TGCAGCGGCGCGAGGGGCTTAGAGACCCAGTACTTC.